These T cell receptor beta chains were read from a single sample in a study of cytomegalovirus exposure and HLA in healthy donors. Repertoires were generated with immunoSEQ multiplex PCR, while TCRdb's copy carries only in-frame clones and drops some. The sample has about 100,000 clones; roughly three quarters are singletons. The source material was PBMCs. These receptors all come from a woman aged 60-75 years in good health and CMV-seronegative. The CDR3 runs from the conserved cysteine through the conserved F or W.

>TRBJ2-1|15|TRBV15
CATTTDRVGYNEQFF
>TRBJ1-1|13|TRBV2
CASGQGSNTEAFF
>TRBJ2-1|15|TRBV7-6
CASSSLGDSRDEQFF
>TRBJ1-1|9|TRBV29-1
CSVGGQAFF
>TRBJ1-4|13|TRBV7-6
CASSLDSNEKLFF
>TRBJ1-5|15|TRBV6-6
CASSPSLAGNQPQHF
>TRBJ1-1|11|TRBV28
CASTGNTEAFF
>TRBJ2-3|14|TRBV11-3
CASSRAGGPDTQYF
>TRBJ1-5|14|TRBV6-5
CASSPGEGFQPQHF
>TRBJ1-1|14|TRBV10-3
CAISGRTTGGTAFF
>TRBJ2-7|14|TRBV25-1
CASSARTGSSEQYF
>TRBJ2-1|16|TRBV12-2
CASRFLKTSGYNEQFF
>TRBJ2-7|16|TRBV7-8
CASSPRTSGASYEQYF
>TRBJ2-2|15|TRBV19
CASSNDRAYNGELFF
>TRBJ2-7|14|TRBV19
CASSFRTGGNEQYF
>TRBJ1-1|17|TRBV7-9
CASSPPGQGLWNTEAFF
>TRBJ2-1|14|TRBV5-4
CASYPAGSYNEQFF
>TRBJ2-1|16|TRBV28
CASSFQGASGSDEQFF
>TRBJ1-5|17|TRBV12-1
CASSSPGFPYSNQPQHF
>TRBJ1-4|15|TRBV18
CASSPLQGSNEKLFF
>TRBJ2-7|14|TRBV6-5
CASGRGTGANEQYF
>TRBJ1-2|12|TRBV7-2
CASSLDSHGYTF
>TRBJ2-7|16|TRBV7-8
CASSLLRAGGSGEQYF
>TRBJ1-4|15|TRBV12-5
CASGSGQGNNEKLFF